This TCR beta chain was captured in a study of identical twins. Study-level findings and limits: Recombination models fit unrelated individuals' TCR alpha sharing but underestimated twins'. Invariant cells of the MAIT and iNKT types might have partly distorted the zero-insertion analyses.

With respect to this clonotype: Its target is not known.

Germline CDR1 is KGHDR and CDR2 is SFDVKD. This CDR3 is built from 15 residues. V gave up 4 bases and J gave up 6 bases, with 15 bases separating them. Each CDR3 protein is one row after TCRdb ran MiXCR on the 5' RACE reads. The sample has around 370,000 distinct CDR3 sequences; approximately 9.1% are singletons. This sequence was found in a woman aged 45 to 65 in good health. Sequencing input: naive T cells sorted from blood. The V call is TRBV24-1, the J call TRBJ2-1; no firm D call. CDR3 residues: CATSDRALVVNEQFF. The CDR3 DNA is TGTGCCACCAGTGACCGGGCCCTTGTCGTCAATGAGCAGTTCTTC.